The rows below give T cell receptor beta chains drawn from one sample of a study of cytomegalovirus exposure and HLA in healthy donors. Measured with immunoSEQ multiplex PCR; TCRdb has only the in-frame clones, and not every one. The sample table sets out roughly 75,000 clones. The material sequenced was PBMCs. These receptors all stem from a man in his forties in good health and CMV-seronegative. Each CDR3 is given with its conserved first and last residue. The order of the fields is J gene, CDR3 length, V gene, D gene, CDR3 DNA, CDR3 protein. D genes are given only for firm matches.

TRBJ2-2	15	TRBV28	.	TGTGCCAGCAGTTTTCGTTGGGGGCTGGGCGGGGAGCTGTTTTTT	CASSFRWGLGGELFF
TRBJ1-6	14	TRBV5-1	.	TGCGCCAGCAGCTTGGATCCTAGGAATTCACCCCTCCACTTT	CASSLDPRNSPLHF
TRBJ1-2	15	TRBV11-2	.	TGTGCCAGCAGCTTATCCCCCGGGGGGGGAGATGGCTACACCTTC	CASSLSPGGGDGYTF
TRBJ1-1	16	TRBV18	.	TGTGCCAGCTCACGGGAGACGGTGGGGTGGAACACTGAAGCTTTCTTT	CASSRETVGWNTEAFF
TRBJ2-7	15	TRBV28	TRBD2	TGTGCCAGCAGTTTAGGGACTAGCGGGCCCCTCGAGCAGTACTTC	CASSLGTSGPLEQYF
TRBJ1-5	13	TRBV2	.	TGTGCCAGCAGTGTAACCGGGAATCAGCCCCAGCATTTT	CASSVTGNQPQHF
TRBJ1-4	15	TRBV11-2	.	TGTGCCAGCAGCCGGAGGGGCGATACTAATGAAAAACTGTTTTTT	CASSRRGDTNEKLFF
TRBJ2-2	16	TRBV10-3	TRBD1	TGTGCCATCAGTGACACAGGGGGCGCCCGAACCGGGGAGCTGTTTTTT	CAISDTGGARTGELFF
TRBJ2-1	15	TRBV15	.	TGTGCCACCAGCCTAGTGGCGATCTCCTACAATGAGCAGTTCTTC	CATSLVAISYNEQFF
TRBJ1-1	15	TRBV18	.	TGTGCCAGCTCACCACCGTATCCAGGGTGGACTGAAGCTTTCTTT	CASSPPYPGWTEAFF
TRBJ1-5	12	TRBV30	.	TGTGCCTGGAGCGGGGGGGATCAGCCCCAGCATTTT	CAWSGGDQPQHF
TRBJ1-2	15	TRBV6-5	.	TGTGCCAGCAGTATGATAAGTGGGGGGAGTGAAGGCTACACCTTC	CASSMISGGSEGYTF
TRBJ1-1	13	TRBV28	TRBD1	TGTGCCAGCAGCCGGGGACAGGGGTTTGAAGCTTTCTTT	CASSRGQGFEAFF
TRBJ1-2	15	TRBV29-1	.	TGCAGCGTTGAATTTGACGAGATAGCGTATCATGGCTACACCTTC	CSVEFDEIAYHGYTF
TRBJ1-1	13	TRBV7-8	.	TGTGCCAGCAGCTTAACGGGTGCCACTGAAGCTTTCTTT	CASSLTGATEAFF
TRBJ2-3	18	TRBV30	TRBD2	TGTGCCTGGGGGGGGACTGGATGGACTAGCGGGAGGACGGATACGCAGTATTTT	CAWGGTGWTSGRTDTQYF
TRBJ2-1	15	TRBV5-1	.	TGCGCCAGCAGCATCAGGGGTGGGGACAACAATGAGCAGTTCTTC	CASSIRGGDNNEQFF
TRBJ2-1	12	TRBV18	.	TGTGCCAGCTCACCCTCGGGCAATGAGCAGTTCTTC	CASSPSGNEQFF
TRBJ1-6	15	TRBV6-5	.	TGTGCCAGCAGTTACTCTCGACAGCTAGATTCACCCCTCCACTTT	CASSYSRQLDSPLHF
TRBJ2-3	19	TRBV5-1	TRBD2	TGCGCCAGCAGCCGCAGGACTAGCGGGAGTGGGGCGGACACAGATACGCAGTATTTT	CASSRRTSGSGADTDTQYF
TRBJ1-1	13	TRBV7-7	TRBD1	TGTGCCAGCAGCCAGGACAGGGACACTGAAGCTTTCTTT	CASSQDRDTEAFF
TRBJ2-1	15	TRBV25-1	.	TGTGCCAGCAGTGACCAGGGGAGCTCCTACAATGAGCAGTTCTTC	CASSDQGSSYNEQFF
TRBJ2-7	18	TRBV5-1	TRBD2	TGCGCCAGCAGCGAGGGACTAGCGGGGGATGGTGGGACCTACGAGCAGTACTTC	CASSEGLAGDGGTYEQYF
TRBJ2-3	12	TRBV10-3	.	TGTGCCATCAGTGAACAGACAGATACGCAGTATTTT	CAISEQTDTQYF